This paragraph covers one T cell receptor (beta chain) sequence. This table comes from immunoSEQ multiplex PCR, and its TCRdb copy is limited to in-frame clones, with some not included. The sample consists of about 480,000 clones, around 88% of them appearing once. The CDR3 consists of 14 residues. CDR1 is SNHLY and CDR2 is FYNNEI in the germline V gene. Trimming shortened V by 3 bases and J by 2 bases, and 10 bases separated the two germline ends. This entry comes from a study of blood T cell repertoires in COVID-19. Study background: From T cells, B-cell-depleted T cells, or PBMCs came the material, which was cDNA or gDNA.

The sample comprised peripheral blood. The rearrangement uses TRBV2 and TRBJ2-5; D possibly corresponds to TRBD2 (5 bases). The clonotype originates from a woman aged 50 to 65 with COVID-19, enrolled during active disease. The CDR3 coding sequence is TGTGCCAGCAGTGAGTCCGGGGATCAAGAGACCCAGTACTTC. It codes for CASSESGDQETQYF.